This entry features one T cell receptor (beta chain) sequence. Per the germline V gene, CDR1 is MGHRA and CDR2 is YSYEKL. CDR3 length: 15 residues. With 0 bases removed from V and 4 bases from J, the gap between germline ends came to 12 bases. The data are from a study of memory CD4+ T cells and cytomegalovirus serostatus. The sort gate was single viable CD3+CD4+CD8-CD45RO+ cells for memory CD4+ T cells. Under the authors' procedure: After removing out-of-frame reads, around 2,100,000 distinct TCRbeta sequences remained. TCRdb's copy holds only in-frame clones and misses some; the assay was immunoSEQ multiplex PCR. V, J and clone size are those of that table, while D and trimming were read from the DNA. The table shows roughly 67,000 clones, with more than 75% occurring only once.

The V call is TRBV4-1, the J call TRBJ1-2, with D possibly matching TRBD1 (5 bases). The receptor's source is an adult in good health and CMV-seropositive. Material for sequencing was memory CD4+ T cells from blood. The CDR3 nucleotides read TGCGCCAGCAGCCAAGAAAGGGGCAGCTCCTATGGCTACACCTTC. Amino acid sequence: CASSQERGSSYGYTF.